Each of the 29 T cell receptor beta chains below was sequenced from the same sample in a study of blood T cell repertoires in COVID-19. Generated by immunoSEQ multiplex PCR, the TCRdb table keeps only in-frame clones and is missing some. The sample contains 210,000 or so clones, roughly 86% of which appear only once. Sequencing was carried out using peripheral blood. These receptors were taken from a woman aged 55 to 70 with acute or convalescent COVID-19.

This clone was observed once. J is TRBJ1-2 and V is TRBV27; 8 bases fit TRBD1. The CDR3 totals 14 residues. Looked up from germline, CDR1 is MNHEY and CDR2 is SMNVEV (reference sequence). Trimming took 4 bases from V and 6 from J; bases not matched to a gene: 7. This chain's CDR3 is CASSSPGGANGYTF. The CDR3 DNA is TGTGCCAGCAGTTCACCAGGGGGCGCGAATGGCTACACCTTC.

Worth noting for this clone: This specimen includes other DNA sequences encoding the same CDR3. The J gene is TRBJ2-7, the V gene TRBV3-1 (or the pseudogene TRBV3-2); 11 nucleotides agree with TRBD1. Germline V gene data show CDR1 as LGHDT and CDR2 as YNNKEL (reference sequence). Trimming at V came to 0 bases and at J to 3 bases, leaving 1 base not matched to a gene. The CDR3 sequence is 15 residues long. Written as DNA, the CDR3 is TGTGCCAGCAGCCAAGAGGGGACAGGGGGCTACGAGCAGTACTTC. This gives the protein CASSQEGTGGYEQYF.

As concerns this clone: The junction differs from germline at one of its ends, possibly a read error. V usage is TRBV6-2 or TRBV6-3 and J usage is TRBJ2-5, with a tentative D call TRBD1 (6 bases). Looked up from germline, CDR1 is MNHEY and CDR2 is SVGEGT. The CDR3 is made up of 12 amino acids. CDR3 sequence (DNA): TGTGCCAGCAGCCCTCAGGGGCGCAATTGGGACTTC. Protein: CASSPQGRNWDF.

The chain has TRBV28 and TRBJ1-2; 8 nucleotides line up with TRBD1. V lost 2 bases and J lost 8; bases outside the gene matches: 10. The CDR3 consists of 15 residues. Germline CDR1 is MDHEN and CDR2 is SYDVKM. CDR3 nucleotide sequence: TGTGCCAGCAGTTTAACCAAAGGGACAGGTGAAGGCTACACCTTC. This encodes CASSLTKGTGEGYTF.

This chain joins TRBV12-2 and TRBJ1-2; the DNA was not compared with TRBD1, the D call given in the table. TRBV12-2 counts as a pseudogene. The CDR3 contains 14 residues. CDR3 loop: CASRKDGRGQGYTF. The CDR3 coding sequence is TGTGCAAGTCGCAAAGACGGCAGGGGGCAAGGCTACACCTTC.

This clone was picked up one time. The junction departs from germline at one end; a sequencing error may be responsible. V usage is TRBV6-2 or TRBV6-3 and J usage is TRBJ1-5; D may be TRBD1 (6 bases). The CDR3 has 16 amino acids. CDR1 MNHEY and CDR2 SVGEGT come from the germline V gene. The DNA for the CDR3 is TGTGCCAGCAGATACTCACAGGGTCAGGAGAATCAGCCCCAGCATTTT. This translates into CASRYSQGQENQPQHF.

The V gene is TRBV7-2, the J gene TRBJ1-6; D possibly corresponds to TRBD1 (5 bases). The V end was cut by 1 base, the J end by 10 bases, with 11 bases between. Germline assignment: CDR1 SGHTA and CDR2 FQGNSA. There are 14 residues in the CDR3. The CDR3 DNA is TGTGCCAGCAGCTTAGGACAGTCCGGATCACCCCTCCACTTT. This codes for CASSLGQSGSPLHF.

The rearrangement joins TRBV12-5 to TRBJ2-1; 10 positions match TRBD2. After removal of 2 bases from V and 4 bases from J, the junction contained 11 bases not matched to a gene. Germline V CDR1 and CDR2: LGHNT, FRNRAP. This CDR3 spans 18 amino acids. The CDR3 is CASGLIILAGDIYNEQFF. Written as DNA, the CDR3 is TGTGCTAGTGGTTTGATCATTCTAGCGGGAGATATATACAATGAGCAGTTCTTC.

In nucleotides, the CDR3 is TGTGCCAGCAGCACAGACAGGGGACAGCCCCAGCATTTT. It translates to CASSTDRGQPQHF. The V and J genes are TRBV11-2 and TRBJ1-5; TRBD1 matches 8 bases. The CDR3 runs 13 residues. Trimming cost V 5 bases and J 7 bases; bases outside gene matches: 4. Per germline, CDR1 SGHAT and CDR2 FQNNGV. The full variable domain, in which reference TRBV11-2 and TRBJ1-5 provide the parts outside the CDR3, is EAGVAQSPRYKIIEKRQSVAFWCNPISGHATLYWYQQILGQGPKLLIQFQNNGVVDDSQLPKDRFSAERLKGVDSTLKIQPAKLEDSAVYLCASSTDRGQPQHFGDGTRLSIL.

The CDR3 DNA sequence: TGTGCCAGCAGCCCCTATCCGGGACAGTTAAACACTGAAGCTTTCTTT. The encoded protein is CASSPYPGQLNTEAFF. This rearrangement joins TRBV3-1 (or the pseudogene TRBV3-2) to TRBJ1-1, with 7 nucleotides matching TRBD1. CDR1 and CDR2 from the germline V gene are LGHDT and YNNKEL (reference sequence). The ends lost 4 bases at V and 2 bases at J; junction bases unmatched: 10. This CDR3 has 16 amino acids.

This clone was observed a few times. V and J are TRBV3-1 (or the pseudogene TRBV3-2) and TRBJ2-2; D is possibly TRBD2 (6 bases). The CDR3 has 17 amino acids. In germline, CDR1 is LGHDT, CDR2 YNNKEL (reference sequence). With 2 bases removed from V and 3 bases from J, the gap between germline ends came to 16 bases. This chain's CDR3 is CASSQKKAVADTGELFF. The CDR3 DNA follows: TGTGCCAGCAGCCAAAAAAAAGCGGTAGCGGACACCGGGGAGCTGTTTTTT.

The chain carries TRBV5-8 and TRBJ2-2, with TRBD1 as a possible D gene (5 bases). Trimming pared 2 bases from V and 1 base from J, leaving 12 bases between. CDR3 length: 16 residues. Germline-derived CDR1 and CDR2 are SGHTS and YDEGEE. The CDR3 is CASSFGRAMNTGELFF. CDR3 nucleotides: TGTGCCAGCAGCTTTGGCAGGGCAATGAACACCGGGGAGCTGTTTTTT.

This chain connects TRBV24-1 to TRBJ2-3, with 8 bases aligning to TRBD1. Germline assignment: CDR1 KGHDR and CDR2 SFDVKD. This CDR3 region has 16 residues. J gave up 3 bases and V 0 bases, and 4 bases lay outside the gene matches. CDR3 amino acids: CATSDLPGQGTDTQYF. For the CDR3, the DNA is TGTGCCACCAGTGATTTGCCAGGACAGGGAACAGATACGCAGTATTTT.

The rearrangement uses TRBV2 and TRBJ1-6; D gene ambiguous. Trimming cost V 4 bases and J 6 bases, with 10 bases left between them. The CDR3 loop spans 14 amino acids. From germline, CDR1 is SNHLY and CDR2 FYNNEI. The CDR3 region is CASSVAGVNSPLHF. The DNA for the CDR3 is TGTGCCAGCAGTGTGGCGGGAGTTAATTCACCCCTCCACTTT. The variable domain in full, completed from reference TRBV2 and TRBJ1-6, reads EPEVTQTPSHQVTQMGQEVILRCVPISNHLYFYWYRQILGQKVEFLVSFYNNEISEKSEIFDDQFSVERPDGSNFTLKIRSTKLEDSAMYFCASSVAGVNSPLHFGNGTRLTVT.

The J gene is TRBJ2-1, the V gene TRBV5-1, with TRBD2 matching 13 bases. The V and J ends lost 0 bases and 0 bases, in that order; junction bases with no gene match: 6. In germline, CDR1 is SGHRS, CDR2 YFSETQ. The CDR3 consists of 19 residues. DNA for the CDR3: TGCGCCAGCAGCTTGGGGACTAGCGGGGGAACAAGCTCCTACAATGAGCAGTTCTTC. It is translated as CASSLGTSGGTSSYNEQFF.

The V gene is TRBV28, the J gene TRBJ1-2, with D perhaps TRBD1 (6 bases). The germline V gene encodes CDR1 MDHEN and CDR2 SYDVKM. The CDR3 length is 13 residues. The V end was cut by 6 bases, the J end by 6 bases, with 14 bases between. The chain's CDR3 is CASRIGQSHGYTF. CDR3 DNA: TGTGCCAGCAGGATTGGACAGAGTCATGGCTACACCTTC.

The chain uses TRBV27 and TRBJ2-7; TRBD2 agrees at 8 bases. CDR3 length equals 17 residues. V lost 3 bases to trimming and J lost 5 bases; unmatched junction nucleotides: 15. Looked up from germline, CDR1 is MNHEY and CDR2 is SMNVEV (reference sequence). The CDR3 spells CASSFVGGRQLVHEQYF. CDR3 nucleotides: TGTGCCAGCAGTTTCGTGGGCGGGAGGCAATTGGTCCACGAGCAGTACTTC.

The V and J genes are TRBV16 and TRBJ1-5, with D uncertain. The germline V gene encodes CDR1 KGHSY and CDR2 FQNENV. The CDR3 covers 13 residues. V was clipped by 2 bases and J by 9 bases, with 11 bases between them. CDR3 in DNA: TGTGCCAGCAGCCAACCTATCCCCGGGCCCCAGCATTTT. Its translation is CASSQPIPGPQHF.

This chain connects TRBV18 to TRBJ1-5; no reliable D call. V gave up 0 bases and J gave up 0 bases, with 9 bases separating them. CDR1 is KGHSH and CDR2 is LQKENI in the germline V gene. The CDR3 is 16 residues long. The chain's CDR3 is CASSPPRRVSNQPQHF. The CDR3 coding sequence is TGTGCCAGCTCACCACCAAGGAGGGTTAGCAATCAGCCCCAGCATTTT.

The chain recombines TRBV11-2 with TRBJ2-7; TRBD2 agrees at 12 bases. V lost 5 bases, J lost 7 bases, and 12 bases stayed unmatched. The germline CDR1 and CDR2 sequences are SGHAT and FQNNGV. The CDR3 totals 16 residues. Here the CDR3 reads CASSHTSGGLTGEQYF. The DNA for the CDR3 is TGTGCCAGCAGCCACACTAGCGGGGGGCTGACGGGGGAGCAGTACTTC. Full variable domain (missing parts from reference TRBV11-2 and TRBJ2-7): EAGVAQSPRYKIIEKRQSVAFWCNPISGHATLYWYQQILGQGPKLLIQFQNNGVVDDSQLPKDRFSAERLKGVDSTLKIQPAKLEDSAVYLCASSHTSGGLTGEQYFGPGTRLTVT.

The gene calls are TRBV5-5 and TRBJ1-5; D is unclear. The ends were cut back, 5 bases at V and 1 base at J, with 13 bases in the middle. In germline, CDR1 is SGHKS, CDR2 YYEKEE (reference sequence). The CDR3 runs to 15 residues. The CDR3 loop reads CASSSQVKSNQPQHF. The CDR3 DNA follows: TGTGCCAGCAGTTCGCAGGTTAAGAGCAATCAGCCCCAGCATTTT.

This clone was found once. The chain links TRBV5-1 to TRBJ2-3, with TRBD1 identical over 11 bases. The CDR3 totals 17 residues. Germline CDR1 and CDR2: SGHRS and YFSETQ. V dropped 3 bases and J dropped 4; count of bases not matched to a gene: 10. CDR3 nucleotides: TGCGCCAGCAGCTCCCTCCCGGGACAGGGGGGCCCAGATACGCAGTATTTT. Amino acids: CASSSLPGQGGPDTQYF.

CDR3 DNA sequence: TGTGCCAGTGACTTTGGGGTGGGGCTTTGGCCCCAGCATTTT. Protein product: CASDFGVGLWPQHF. This rearrangement joins TRBV19 to TRBJ1-5, with D tentatively TRBD1 (5 bases). This CDR3 has 14 residues. V was pared by 8 bases and J by 9 bases, with 20 bases between. Per the germline V gene, CDR1 is LNHDA and CDR2 is SQIVND (reference sequence).

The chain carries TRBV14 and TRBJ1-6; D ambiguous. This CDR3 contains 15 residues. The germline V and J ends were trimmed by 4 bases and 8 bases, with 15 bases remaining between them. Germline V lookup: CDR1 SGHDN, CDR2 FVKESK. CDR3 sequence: CASSPAGFSYSPLHF. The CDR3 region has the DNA TGTGCCAGCAGCCCAGCGGGTTTCTCTTATTCACCCCTCCACTTT.

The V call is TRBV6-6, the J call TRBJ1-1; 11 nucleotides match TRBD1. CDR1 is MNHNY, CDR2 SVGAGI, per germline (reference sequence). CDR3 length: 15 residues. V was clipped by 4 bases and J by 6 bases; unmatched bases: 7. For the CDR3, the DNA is TGTGCCAGCAGTTCAGGACAGGGGGCGAGGGCTGAAGCTTTCTTT. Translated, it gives CASSSGQGARAEAFF.

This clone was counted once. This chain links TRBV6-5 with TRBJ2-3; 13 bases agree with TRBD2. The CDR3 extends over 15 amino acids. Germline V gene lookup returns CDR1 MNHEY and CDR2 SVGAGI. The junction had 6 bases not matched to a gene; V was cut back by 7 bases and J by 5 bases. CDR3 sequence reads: CASTGLAGVKDTQYF. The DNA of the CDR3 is TGTGCCAGCACCGGACTAGCGGGGGTTAAAGATACGCAGTATTTT.

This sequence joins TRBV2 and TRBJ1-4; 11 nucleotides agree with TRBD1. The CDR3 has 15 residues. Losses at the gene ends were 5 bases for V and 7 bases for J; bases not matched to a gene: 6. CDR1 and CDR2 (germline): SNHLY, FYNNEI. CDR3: CASSLGTGGAEKLFF. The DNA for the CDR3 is TGTGCCAGCAGTCTCGGGACAGGGGGAGCTGAAAAACTGTTTTTT. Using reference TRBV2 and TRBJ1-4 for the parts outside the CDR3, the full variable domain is EPEVTQTPSHQVTQMGQEVILRCVPISNHLYFYWYRQILGQKVEFLVSFYNNEISEKSEIFDDQFSVERPDGSNFTLKIRSTKLEDSAMYFCASSLGTGGAEKLFFGSGTQLSVL.

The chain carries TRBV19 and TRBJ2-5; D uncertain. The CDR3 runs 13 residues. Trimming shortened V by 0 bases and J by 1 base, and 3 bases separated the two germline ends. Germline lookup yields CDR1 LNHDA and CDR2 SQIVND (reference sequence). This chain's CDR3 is CASSIDRQETQYF. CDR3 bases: TGTGCCAGTAGTATAGATCGCCAAGAGACCCAGTACTTC.

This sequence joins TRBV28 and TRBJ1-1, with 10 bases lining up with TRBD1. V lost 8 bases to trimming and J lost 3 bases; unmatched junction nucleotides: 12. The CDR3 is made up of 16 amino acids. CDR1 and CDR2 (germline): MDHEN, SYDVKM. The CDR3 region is CASSPRRTGGYTEAFF. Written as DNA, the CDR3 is TGTGCCAGCTCTCCTCGTAGGACAGGGGGTTACACTGAAGCTTTCTTT.